The 19 T cell receptor beta chains presented below share a single source sample, sequenced in a study of T cell responses to AZD1222 COVID-19 vaccine. Some clones are missing from TCRdb's copy, which holds only in-frame ones; the method was immunoSEQ multiplex PCR. Counted here are some 100,000 clones, approximately 87% occurring once; the ten biggest clones make up around 3.2%. The specimen was peripheral blood, collected on day 0 of AZD1222 vaccination. The source is an adult in good health.

The chain couples TRBV7-2 to TRBJ1-6, with D uncertain. Germline V gene data show CDR1 as SGHTA and CDR2 as FQGNSA. CDR3 length: 15 residues. Between the trimmed V and J ends, which lost 3 bases and 7 bases, there was a span of 13 bases. The CDR3 DNA is TGTGCCAGCAGCTTCGGCAGCAGTCAGAATTCACCCCTCCACTTT. Its translation is CASSFGSSQNSPLHF.

The chain carries TRBV9 and TRBJ1-3; D gene ambiguous. Trimming shortened V by 4 bases and J by 0 bases, and 11 bases separated the two germline ends. Per germline, CDR1 SGDLS and CDR2 YYNGEE. The CDR3 extends over 15 amino acids. CDR3 sequence reads: CASSTSGNSGNTIYF. The CDR3 region has the DNA TGTGCCAGCAGCACCTCAGGAAACTCTGGAAACACCATATATTTT.

This chain uses TRBV4-3 with TRBJ2-1, with 8 bases lining up with TRBD2. The germline gives CDR1 LGHNA, CDR2 YSLEER. Unmatched junction bases numbered 9, after V lost 3 bases and J lost 14 bases. The CDR3 has 13 amino acids. Here the CDR3 reads CASSQLERGLKFF. CDR3 bases: TGCGCCAGCAGCCAGCTCGAGCGGGGGCTTAAGTTCTTC.

The chain combines TRBV29-1 with TRBJ1-2; D not resolved. The CDR3 is made up of 13 amino acids. Trimming cost V 5 bases and J 4 bases, with 14 bases left between them. The V gene's germline CDR1 is SQVTM and CDR2 ANQGSEA. CDR3 residues: CSVPSRVGYGYTF. The CDR3 region has the DNA TGCAGCGTTCCTTCACGGGTTGGCTATGGCTACACCTTC.

This chain links TRBV4-1 with TRBJ1-4; D is ambiguous. Per the germline V gene, CDR1 is MGHRA and CDR2 is YSYEKL. Trimming removed 0 bases from V and 0 bases from J, with 8 bases in between. This CDR3 is built from 16 residues. The chain's CDR3 is CASSQESHTTNEKLFF. The CDR3 coding sequence is TGCGCCAGCAGCCAAGAAAGCCATACAACTAATGAAAAACTGTTTTTT.

This clone appeared a single time. CDR3 DNA sequence: TGTGCCAGCAGATGGGGAAGCACAGATACGCAGTATTTT. Protein: CASRWGSTDTQYF. The rearrangement joins TRBV7-2 to TRBJ2-3; D ambiguous. Trimming left V 6 bases short and J 0 bases short, with 7 bases between. The V gene's germline CDR1 is SGHTA and CDR2 FQGNSA. The CDR3 runs 13 residues. The full variable domain, completed using reference TRBV7-2 and TRBJ2-3, is GAGVSQSPSNKVTEKGKDVELRCDPISGHTALYWYRQSLGQGLEFLIYFQGNSAPDKSGLPSDRFSAERTGGSVSTLTIQRTQQEDSAVYLCASRWGSTDTQYFGPGTRLTVL.

This chain connects TRBV28 to TRBJ2-2; D remains unclear. This CDR3 region has 13 residues. With 5 bases removed from V and 8 bases from J, the gap between germline ends came to 12 bases. Germline assignment: CDR1 MDHEN and CDR2 SYDVKM. CDR3 bases: TGTGCCAGCAGTATCCCTTTTCGTGGGGAGCTGTTTTTT. It translates to CASSIPFRGELFF.

This clone was seen only once. The V and J genes are TRBV5-6 and TRBJ2-7; no definite D call. The CDR3 has 14 amino acids. Trimming took off 0 bases at V and 2 bases at J, with 9 bases between the two ends. From germline, CDR1 is SGHDT and CDR2 YYEEEE. In DNA form, the CDR3 reads TGTGCCAGCAGCTTGGTCAGCCTAACCTACGAGCAGTACTTC. Translation gives CASSLVSLTYEQYF.

The rearrangement links TRBV30 to TRBJ2-1, with D uncertain. The V and J ends lost 1 base and 0 bases respectively, with 7 bases between them. Germline CDR1 reads GTSNPN; CDR2 reads SVGIG (reference sequence). The CDR3 totals 14 residues. The CDR3 DNA is TGTGCCTGGAGTGCCCGCTCCTCCTACAATGAGCAGTTCTTC. Its translation: CAWSARSSYNEQFF.

The genes are TRBV6-5 and TRBJ2-7, with 9 bases aligning to TRBD2. Germline V lookup: CDR1 MNHEY, CDR2 SVGAGI. V trimming: 6 bases; J trimming: 6 bases; junction bases outside the gene matches: 12. This CDR3 comprises 15 residues. Here the CDR3 DNA reads TGTGCCAGCAGCCCCGGGAGCGGGGGGTACCGCGAGCAGTACTTC. It is translated as CASSPGSGGYREQYF.

The chain joins TRBV24-1 to TRBJ2-7; D uncertain. The CDR3 has 14 amino acids. Trimming stripped 3 bases from V and 0 bases from J, with 8 bases between. The germline gives CDR1 KGHDR, CDR2 SFDVKD. The CDR3 reads CATSDDRRSYEQYF. The DNA of the CDR3 is TGTGCCACCAGTGATGACCGCCGCTCCTACGAGCAGTACTTC.

This chain uses TRBV5-1 with TRBJ2-4; 7 nucleotides match TRBD1. The CDR3 spans 14 residues. From germline, CDR1 is SGHRS and CDR2 YFSETQ. V lost 4 bases, J lost 5 bases, and 6 bases stayed unmatched. The CDR3 nucleotides are TGCGCCAGCAGCCCGAGACAGGGAGAAAACATTCAGTACTTC. This translates into CASSPRQGENIQYF.

The rearrangement uses TRBV5-1 and TRBJ1-2; 9 bases map to TRBD1. Germline CDR1 and CDR2: SGHRS and YFSETQ. This CDR3 has 14 amino acids. Trimming cost V 4 bases and J 4 bases; bases outside gene matches: 5. CDR3 bases: TGCGCCAGCAGCACCGGGACAGGGAGCTATGGCTACACCTTC. The encoded protein is CASSTGTGSYGYTF.

With regard to this clone: This CDR3 is also generated by other DNA sequences in the sample. The V and J genes are TRBV6-2 or TRBV6-3 and TRBJ1-2, with D possibly being TRBD1 (6 bases). V was trimmed by 6 bases and J by 5 bases, leaving 10 bases between them. The CDR3 sequence is 12 residues long. From germline, CDR1 is MNHEY and CDR2 SVGEGT. CDR3 protein: CASSPQGYGYTF. The DNA for the CDR3 is TGTGCCAGCAGCCCACAGGGATATGGCTACACCTTC.

About this clone: The junction and the germline gene differ at one end; a read error may be behind it. The V call is TRBV5-1, the J call TRBJ1-1; 8 bases line up with TRBD1. Germline values: CDR1 SGHRS, CDR2 YFSETQ. The CDR3 loop spans 14 amino acids. DNA for the CDR3: TGCGCCAGCAGCTTGACAGGGGGGAACCCTGAAGCTTTCTTT. This codes for CASSLTGGNPEAFF.

The V gene is TRBV12-5, the J gene TRBJ2-3, with D hard to call. The germline V and J ends were trimmed by 2 bases and 4 bases, with 16 bases remaining between them. Germline V gene sequence: CDR1 LGHNT, CDR2 FRNRAP. This CDR3 is 16 amino acids long. The CDR3 reads CASGLPPPAYADTQYF. The CDR3, as DNA: TGTGCTAGTGGTTTGCCACCCCCGGCTTATGCAGATACGCAGTATTTT.

The chain carries TRBV28 and TRBJ1-1; a weak D match, TRBD1 (6 bases). Germline CDR1 reads MDHEN; CDR2 reads SYDVKM. The V gene lost 7 bases and the J gene lost 7 bases, with 16 bases spanning the gap. This CDR3 region has 13 residues. In nucleotides, the CDR3 is TGTGCCAGCATAACAACAGGGCTCTATGAAGCTTTCTTT. Residues: CASITTGLYEAFF. The full variable domain, completed using reference TRBV28 and TRBJ1-1, is DVKVTQSSRYLVKRTGEKVFLECVQDMDHENMFWYRQDPGLGLRLIYFSYDVKMKEKGDIPEGYSVSREKKERFSLILESASTNQTSMYLCASITTGLYEAFFGQGTRLTVV.

This rearrangement joins TRBV28 to TRBJ1-4; TRBD1 might be the D (5 bases). V shed 7 bases and J shed 2 bases, with 20 bases lying between them. CDR1 is MDHEN and CDR2 is SYDVKM in the germline V gene. This CDR3 is built from 17 residues. CDR3 loop: CASTLIGEGLTNEKLFF. The CDR3 DNA follows: TGTGCCAGCACCCTCATAGGGGAGGGGTTGACTAATGAAAAACTGTTTTTT.

This chain connects TRBV6-4 to TRBJ1-2; the D gene is possibly TRBD1 (5 bases). Trimming took off 3 bases at V and 2 bases at J, with 13 bases between the two ends. The CDR3 is 15 amino acids. Germline CDR1 reads MRHNA; CDR2 reads SNTAGT. The CDR3 DNA reads as TGTGCCAGCAGTGAATGGCAGGGTGTAAACTATGGCTACACCTTC. Its protein product is CASSEWQGVNYGYTF.